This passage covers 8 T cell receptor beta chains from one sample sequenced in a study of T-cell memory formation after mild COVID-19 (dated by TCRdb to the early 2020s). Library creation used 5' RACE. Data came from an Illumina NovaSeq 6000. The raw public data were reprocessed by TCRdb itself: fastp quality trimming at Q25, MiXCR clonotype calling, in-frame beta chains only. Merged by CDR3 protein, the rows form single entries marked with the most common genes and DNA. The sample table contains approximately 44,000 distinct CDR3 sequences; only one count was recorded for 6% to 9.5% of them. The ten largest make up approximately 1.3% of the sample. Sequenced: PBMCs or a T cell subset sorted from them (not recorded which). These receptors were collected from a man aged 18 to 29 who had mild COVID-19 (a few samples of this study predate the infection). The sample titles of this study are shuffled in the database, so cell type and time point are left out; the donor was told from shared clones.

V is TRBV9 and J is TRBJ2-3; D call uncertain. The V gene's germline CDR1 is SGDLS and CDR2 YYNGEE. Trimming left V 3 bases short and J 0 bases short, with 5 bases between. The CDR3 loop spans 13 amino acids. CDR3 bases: TGTGCCAGCAGCGCAACTAGCACAGATACGCAGTATTTT. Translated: CASSATSTDTQYF.

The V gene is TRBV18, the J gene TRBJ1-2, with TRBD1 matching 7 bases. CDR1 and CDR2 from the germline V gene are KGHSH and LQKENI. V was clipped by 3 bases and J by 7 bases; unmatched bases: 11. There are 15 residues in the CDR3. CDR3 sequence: CASSPDATGLLGYTF. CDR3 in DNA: TGTGCCAGCTCACCGGATGCGACAGGGCTGCTTGGCTACACCTTC.

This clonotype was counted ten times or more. The CDR3 spells CASSQPPTGLGIYEQYF. CDR3 DNA sequence: TGTGCCAGCAGCCAGCCCCCCACGGGACTAGGCATCTACGAGCAGTACTTC. The V call is TRBV4-2, the J call TRBJ2-7, with 8 bases lining up with TRBD2. Germline CDR1 reads LGHNA; CDR2 reads YNFKEQ. The CDR3 length is 17 residues. V shed 3 bases and J 3 bases; nucleotides not matched to a gene: 13.

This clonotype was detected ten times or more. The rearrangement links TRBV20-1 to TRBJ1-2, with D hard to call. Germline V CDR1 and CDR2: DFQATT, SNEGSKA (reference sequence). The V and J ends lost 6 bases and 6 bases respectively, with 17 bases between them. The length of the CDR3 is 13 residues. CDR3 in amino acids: CSALMGRTDGYTF. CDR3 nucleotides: TGCAGTGCCCTGATGGGGAGGACGGATGGCTACACCTTC.

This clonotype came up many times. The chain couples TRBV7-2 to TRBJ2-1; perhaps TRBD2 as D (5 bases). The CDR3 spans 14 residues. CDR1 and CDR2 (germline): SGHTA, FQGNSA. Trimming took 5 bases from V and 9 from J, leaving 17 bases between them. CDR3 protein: CASSPDGVRGEQFF. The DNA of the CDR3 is TGTGCCAGCAGCCCAGACGGGGTACGAGGTGAGCAGTTCTTC.

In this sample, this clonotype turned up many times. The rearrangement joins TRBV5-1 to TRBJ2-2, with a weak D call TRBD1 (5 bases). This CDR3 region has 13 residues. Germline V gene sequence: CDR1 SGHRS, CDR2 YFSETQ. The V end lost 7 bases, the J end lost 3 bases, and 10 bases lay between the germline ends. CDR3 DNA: TGCGCCAGCGGGGCGGTAGACACCGGGGAGCTGTTTTTT. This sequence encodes CASGAVDTGELFF. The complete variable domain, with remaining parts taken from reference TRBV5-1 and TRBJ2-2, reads KAGVTQTPRYLIKTRGQQVTLSCSPISGHRSVSWYQQTPGQGLQFLFEYFSETQRNKGNFPGRFSGRQFSNSRSEMNVSTLELGDSALYLCASGAVDTGELFFGEGSRLTVL.

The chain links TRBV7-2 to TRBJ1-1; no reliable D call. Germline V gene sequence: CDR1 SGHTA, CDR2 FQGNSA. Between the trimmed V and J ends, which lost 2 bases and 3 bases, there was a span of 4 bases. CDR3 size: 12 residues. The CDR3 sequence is CASSLSYTEAFF. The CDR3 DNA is TGTGCCAGCAGCTTATCGTACACTGAAGCTTTCTTT.

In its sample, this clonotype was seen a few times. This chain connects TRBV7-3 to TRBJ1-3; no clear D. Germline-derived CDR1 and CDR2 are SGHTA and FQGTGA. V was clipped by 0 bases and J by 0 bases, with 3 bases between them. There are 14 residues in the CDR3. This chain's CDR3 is CASSLTGSGNTIYF. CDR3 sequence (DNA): TGTGCCAGCAGCTTAACAGGCTCTGGAAACACCATATATTTT. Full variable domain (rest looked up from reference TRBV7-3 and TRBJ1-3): GAGVSQTPSNKVTEKGKYVELRCDPISGHTALYWYRQSLGQGPEFLIYFQGTGAADDSGLPNDRFFAVRPEGSVSTLKIQRTERGDSAVYLCASSLTGSGNTIYFGEGSWLTVV.